These 3 T cell receptor beta chains were sequenced from one sample in a study of T cell clonality in common variable immunodeficiency. Study conclusions and caveats: Fewer deletions and N-nucleotide insertions were reportedly seen in common variable immunodeficiency TCR beta sequences.

What these receptors recognize is not known. Clones were read by immunoSEQ multiplex PCR, and TCRdb kept only the in-frame ones, dropping some. Here the sample table reports roughly 16,000 clones. Sequencing was carried out using peripheral blood mononuclear cells. All receptors derive from a human donor with common variable immunodeficiency.

On this clone: The read finishes 3 residues shy of the CDR3 end, and the germline J gene is used to complete it. The gene calls are TRBV13 and TRBJ2-2; 9 bases line up with TRBD1. V was clipped by 4 bases and J by 3 bases; unmatched bases: 3. CDR1 and CDR2 (germline): PRHDT, FYEKMQ (reference sequence). The CDR3 length is 15 residues. Incomplete CDR3 DNA: TGTGCCAGCAGCTCCTGGGACAGGGACACCGGGGAG. Amino acids: CASSSWDRDTGE. The full CDR3 protein reads CASSSWDRDTGELFF.

About this clone: The read ends 3 residues before the CDR3 terminus; that terminus is restored from the germline J gene. This chain joins TRBV6-2 or TRBV6-3 and TRBJ1-2, with D possibly being TRBD1 (5 bases). The V end lost 1 base, the J end lost 3 bases, and 15 bases lay between the germline ends. This CDR3 comprises 16 residues. Germline V lookup: CDR1 MNHEY, CDR2 SVGEGT. Here the CDR3 reads CASSYFPGKNDYGYTF. The CDR3 bases that were read are TGTGCCAGCAGTTACTTTCCAGGGAAGAACGACTATGGC.

With regard to this clone: The read finishes 3 residues shy of the CDR3 end, and the germline J gene is used to complete it. V and J are TRBV19 and TRBJ2-5, with TRBD2 matching over 10 bases. CDR1 LNHDA and CDR2 SQIVND come from the germline V gene (reference sequence). The V segment lost 6 bases and the J segment 1 base; nucleotides outside the gene matches: 5. The length of the CDR3 is 15 residues. The CDR3 loop reads CASRASGSGQETQYF. The DNA read from the CDR3 is TGTGCCAGTAGGGCTAGCGGGAGCGGCCAAGAGACC.